The next 12 T cell receptor beta chains were all read from a single sample in a study of metastatic and nonmetastatic thyroid tumors. TCRdb reprocessed the PCR reads using MiXCR. This sample has more than 15,000 clones, with approximately 27% found just once. No patient had received any treatment before thyroid surgery. The sample taken for sequencing was tumor tissue. These receptor sequences come from a female donor with papillary thyroid cancer or a benign thyroid nodule (not recorded which). Some clones in this sample may be carry-over from other donors' samples.

This clone appeared many times. The chain joins TRBV7-2 to TRBJ2-3; D is undetermined. V was trimmed by 5 bases and J by 4 bases, leaving 13 bases between them. The CDR3 has 14 amino acids. Germline CDR1 is SGHTA and CDR2 is FQGNSA. Written as DNA, the CDR3 is TGTGCCAGCAGCCTACTGATGCCTCCAGATACGCAGTATTTT. Protein product: CASSLLMPPDTQYF.

This clone was seen ten or more times. This chain joins TRBV20-1 and TRBJ1-1; the D gene is possibly TRBD1 (5 bases). Looked up from germline, CDR1 is DFQATT and CDR2 is SNEGSKA (reference sequence). The CDR3 contains 13 residues. V was pared by 5 bases and J by 6 bases, with 16 bases between. CDR3 bases: TGCAGTGCTGTTGCGGGGGGAGGGGCTGAAGCTTTCTTT. This translates into CSAVAGGGAEAFF.

There are many counts of this clone. The gene calls are TRBV28 and TRBJ1-4; the match to TRBD1 covers 7 bases. The V gene end was trimmed by 2 bases and the J gene end by 8 bases; junction bases not matched to a gene: 8. The CDR3 consists of 15 residues. From germline, CDR1 is MDHEN and CDR2 SYDVKM. The CDR3 bases are TGTGCCAGCAGTTTACCGGGACAGTTTGCCGAAAAACTGTTTTTT. Protein sequence: CASSLPGQFAEKLFF.

This clone was recorded at least ten times. The genes are TRBV4-1 and TRBJ2-5, with 12 positions matching TRBD2. The CDR3 extends over 16 amino acids. Germline V CDR1 and CDR2: MGHRA, YSYEKL. Losses at the gene ends were 5 bases for V and 2 bases for J; bases not matched to a gene: 6. CDR3 nucleotides: TGCGCCAGCAGCGCACTAGCGGGGGGCCTACAAGAGACCCAGTACTTC. This translates into CASSALAGGLQETQYF.

This clone occurred many times. The CDR3 spells CASSLSDFRGDDTDTQYF. DNA for the CDR3: TGTGCCAGCAGCTTAAGTGACTTTCGAGGAGACGACACAGATACGCAGTATTTT. The V and J genes are TRBV13 and TRBJ2-3; no definite D call. This CDR3 is built from 18 residues. CDR1 and CDR2 (germline): PRHDT, FYEKMQ (reference sequence). The V end lost 2 bases, the J end lost 2 bases, and 20 bases lay between the germline ends. Full variable domain (remainder filled in from reference TRBV13 and TRBJ2-3): AAGVIQSPRHLIKEKRETATLKCYPIPRHDTVYWYQQGPGQDPQFLISFYEKMQSDKGSIPDRFSAQQFSDYHSELNMSSLELGDSALYFCASSLSDFRGDDTDTQYFGPGTRLTVL.

This clone has a count of ten or more. The J gene is TRBJ2-1, the V gene TRBV11-2; TRBD2 is a possible D gene (6 bases). The germline V and J ends were trimmed by 5 bases and 0 bases, with 14 bases remaining between them. Germline V gene data show CDR1 as SGHAT and CDR2 as FQNNGV. This CDR3 comprises 16 residues. CDR3 sequence (DNA): TGTGCCAGCAGCACGGGGGAACAAAGCTCCTACAATGAGCAGTTCTTC. Protein: CASSTGEQSSYNEQFF.

Many counts were recorded for this clone. V gene TRBV7-8 combines with J gene TRBJ2-3; TRBD1 aligns across 8 bases. Trimming took 1 base from V and 8 from J; bases not matched to a gene: 14. The CDR3 is 17 amino acids. Germline CDR1 and CDR2: SGHVS and FQNEAQ. In DNA form, the CDR3 reads TGTGCCAGCAGCTTAGTCGGTGCGGCTATAGGACAGGGTACGCAGTATTTT. It encodes CASSLVGAAIGQGTQYF.

Many counts were recorded for this clone. The chain uses TRBV5-1 and TRBJ1-4; TRBD1 agrees at 8 bases. Unmatched junction bases numbered 2, after V lost 2 bases and J lost 8 bases. CDR3 length: 13 amino acids. The germline gives CDR1 SGHRS, CDR2 YFSETQ. CDR3 sequence reads: CASSLTGGEKLFF. CDR3 bases: TGCGCCAGCAGCTTAACAGGGGGAGAAAAACTGTTTTTT.

This clone was counted between two and nine times. A read error is possible here, since a much larger clone lies one base away. The rearrangement uses TRBV12-3 or TRBV12-4 and TRBJ2-6; TRBD2 might be the D (6 bases). The CDR3 has 17 residues. In nucleotides, the CDR3 is TGCGCCAGCAGACCGTCCGGAGGGGTCTTCTGGGCCAACGTCCTGACTTTC. Amino acids: CASRPSGGVFWANVLTF.

This clone was observed many times. The chain has TRBV18 and TRBJ1-2; D is unresolved. V lost 2 bases and J lost 3, with 4 bases in between. The CDR3 runs to 12 residues. The germline V gene has CDR1 KGHSH and CDR2 LQKENI. The CDR3 spells CASSPGDYGYTF. The CDR3 nucleotides read TGTGCCAGCTCACCAGGGGACTATGGCTACACCTTC.

This clone showed up just a few times. In DNA, the CDR3 is TGTGCCAGCAGCTCCGAGGGTGGGGCGGGTCAGCCCCAGCATTTT. Its protein is CASSSEGGAGQPQHF. V gene TRBV9 combines with J gene TRBJ1-5; perhaps TRBD1 as D (5 bases). V lost 4 bases to trimming and J lost 6 bases, with 17 bases between them. CDR1 is SGDLS and CDR2 is YYNGEE in the germline V gene. This CDR3 region has 15 residues.

Points on this clone: The junction shows a germline mismatch at one end, possibly a read error. The chain combines TRBV20-1 with TRBJ2-3, with 7 positions matching TRBD2. The CDR3 sequence is 13 residues long. CDR1 is DFQATT and CDR2 is SNEGSKA in the germline V gene (reference sequence). In DNA form, the CDR3 reads TGCAGTTCTCCTAGCGGTGGGGCAGATACGCAATATTTT. Its protein is CSSPSGGADTQYF.